The rows below give T cell receptor beta chains drawn from one sample of a study of cytomegalovirus exposure and HLA in healthy donors. The method was immunoSEQ multiplex PCR; TCRdb's version includes in-frame clones alone and lacks a portion of them. The sample carries some 77,000 clones, 65% to 80% recorded once. Sequenced: PBMCs. These receptor sequences come from a man in his thirties or forties in good health and CMV-seronegative. CDR3s include the opening cysteine and the closing phenylalanine or tryptophan. The D gene is left open where the match is weak. A row's size may be missing; if present it is once, few, many or a size class.

D	size	V	J	DNA	CDR3
TRBD1	-	TRBV6-4	TRBJ1-2	TGTGCCAGCAGTTCAGGGGGCCGTGGCTACACCTTC	CASSSGGRGYTF
TRBD2	-	TRBV7-9	TRBJ2-3	TGTGCCAGCAGCTTTATGGTGACTAGCGGGGGGGGCACAGATACGCAGTATTTT	CASSFMVTSGGGTDTQYF
-	-	TRBV4-1	TRBJ2-3	TGCGCCAGCAGCCCCACATGGACAGCAGGATTCACAGATACGCAGTATTTT	CASSPTWTAGFTDTQYF
-	few	TRBV14	TRBJ1-1	TGTGCCAGCAGCCAAGCCAACAGCTATCTGAACACTGAAGCTTTCTTT	CASSQANSYLNTEAFF
-	once	TRBV27	TRBJ2-1	TGTGCCAGCAGTTTATCATCACAGGGACCCTACAATGAGCAGTTCTTC	CASSLSSQGPYNEQFF
-	-	TRBV7-9	TRBJ2-7	TGTGCCAGCAGCTTAGAGACAGGTCCCTACGAGCAGTACTTC	CASSLETGPYEQYF
-	-	TRBV7-9	TRBJ1-2	TGTGCCAGCAGCTTAGGTGGACTATGGGGCTACACCTTC	CASSLGGLWGYTF
TRBD1	few	TRBV7-9	TRBJ2-2	TGTGCCAGCAGCTTAGCAGGGGGCGCGAGCACCGGGGAGCTGTTTTTT	CASSLAGGASTGELFF
-	-	TRBV28	TRBJ1-1	TGTGCCAGCAGCCTCAGGGGCCTGCGAACTGAAGCTTTCTTT	CASSLRGLRTEAFF
-	-	TRBV25-1	TRBJ2-7	TGTGCCTCATCCAAGCCTGGCGAGCAGTACTTC	CASSKPGEQYF
-	-	TRBV7-8	TRBJ1-1	TGTGCCAGCTCGGAATTGGACTCAGACACTGAAGCTTTCTTT	CASSELDSDTEAFF
-	once	TRBV7-6	TRBJ1-1	TGTGCCAGCAGTTCCCGGGGGGTGGACACTGAAGCTTTCTTT	CASSSRGVDTEAFF
-	-	TRBV5-6	TRBJ2-5	TGTGCCAGCAGCTTGGGGGGGCTTCTGGAGACCCAGTACTTC	CASSLGGLLETQYF
-	-	TRBV6-1	TRBJ1-5	TGTGCCAGCAGTTCAGGGGGCAATCAGCCCCAGCATTTT	CASSSGGNQPQHF
TRBD1	-	TRBV6-5	TRBJ1-2	TGTGCCAGCAGTTCGACAGGGGGTATAGGTGGCTACACCTTC	CASSSTGGIGGYTF
TRBD1	-	TRBV29-1	TRBJ1-2	TGCAGCGTCTGGACAGGCTTAGAAGGCTACACCTTC	CSVWTGLEGYTF
TRBD2	-	TRBV7-7	TRBJ2-5	TGTGCTAGCAGCGCCGGACTAGCGGGAACGCAAGAGACCCAGTACTTC	CASSAGLAGTQETQYF
TRBD1	once	TRBV28	TRBJ1-5	TGTGCCAGCAGTCAGGGGGCTCAGCCCCAGCATTTT	CASSQGAQPQHF
TRBD2	-	TRBV2	TRBJ2-2	TGTGCCAGCAGTACGACTAGCGACGGGGAGCTGTTTTTT	CASSTTSDGELFF
-	-	TRBV10-3	TRBJ1-1	TGTGCCATCGCCAGACAGACCAACACTGAAGCTTTCTTT	CAIARQTNTEAFF
TRBD1	-	TRBV6-5	TRBJ2-7	TGTGCCCGCAGTTACTCGAGTTGGGACAGAATATACGAGCAGTACTTC	CARSYSSWDRIYEQYF
-	-	TRBV30	TRBJ1-5	TGTGCCTGGTCCCGGGACAATAGCAATCAGCCCCAGCATTTT	CAWSRDNSNQPQHF
TRBD1	-	TRBV7-2	TRBJ1-4	TGTGCCAGCAGCTTAGGTACAGGGGGGGTCAAAAAACTGTTTTTT	CASSLGTGGVKKLFF
-	-	TRBV7-9	TRBJ1-2	TGTTCCAGCAGCTCGAACAGGAGAAGCTATGGCTACACCTTC	CSSSSNRRSYGYTF
-	-	TRBV2	TRBJ2-5	TGTGCCAGCCTCTTTACCGAGGGCTTCCAAGAGACCCAGTACTTC	CASLFTEGFQETQYF
TRBD1	-	TRBV5-8	TRBJ1-1	TGTGCCAGCGGCCTGGGACAGGTTGAAAAGGCTTTCTTT	CASGLGQVEKAFF